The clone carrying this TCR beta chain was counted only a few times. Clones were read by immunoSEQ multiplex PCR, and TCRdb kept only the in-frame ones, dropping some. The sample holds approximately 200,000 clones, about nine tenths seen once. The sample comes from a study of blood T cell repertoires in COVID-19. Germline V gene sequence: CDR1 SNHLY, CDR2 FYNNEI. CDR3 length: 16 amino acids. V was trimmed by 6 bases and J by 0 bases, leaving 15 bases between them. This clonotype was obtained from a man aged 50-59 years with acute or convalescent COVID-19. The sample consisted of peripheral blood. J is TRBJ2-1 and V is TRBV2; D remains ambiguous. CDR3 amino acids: CASRPQLRSSYNEQFF. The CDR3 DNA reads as TGTGCCAGCAGACCCCAGTTAAGGAGCTCCTACAATGAGCAGTTCTTC.